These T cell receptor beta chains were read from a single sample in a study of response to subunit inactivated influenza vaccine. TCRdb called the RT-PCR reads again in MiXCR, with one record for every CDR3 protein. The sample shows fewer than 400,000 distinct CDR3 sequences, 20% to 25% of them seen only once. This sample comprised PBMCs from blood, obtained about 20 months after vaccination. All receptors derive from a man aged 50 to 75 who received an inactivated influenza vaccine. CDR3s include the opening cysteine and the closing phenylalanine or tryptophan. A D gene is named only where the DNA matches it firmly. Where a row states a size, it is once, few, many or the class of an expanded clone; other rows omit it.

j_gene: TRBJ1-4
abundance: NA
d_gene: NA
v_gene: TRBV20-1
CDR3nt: TGCAGTACTGGACCTGCAACTAATGAAAAACTGTTTTTT
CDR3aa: CSTGPATNEKLFF

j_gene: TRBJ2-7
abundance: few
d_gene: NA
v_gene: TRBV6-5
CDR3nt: TGTGCCAGCAGTTACGAAAGGGTGTCTTCCGAGCAGTACTTC
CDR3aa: CASSYERVSSEQYF

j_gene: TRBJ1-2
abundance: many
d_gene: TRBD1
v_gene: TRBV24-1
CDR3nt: TGTGCCACCAGTGATTTGAGGACAGGACCTGGTGGCTACACCTTC
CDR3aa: CATSDLRTGPGGYTF

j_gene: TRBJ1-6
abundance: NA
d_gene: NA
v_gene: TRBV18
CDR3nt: TGTGCCAGCTCACTAGGGACGGCCTTTGCGGGTTCACCCCTCCACTTT
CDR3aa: CASSLGTAFAGSPLHF

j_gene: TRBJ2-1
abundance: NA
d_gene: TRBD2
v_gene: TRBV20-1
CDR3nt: TGCAGTGCCGCGGGAGAGGGGTCCTACAATGAGCAGTTCTTC
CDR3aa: CSAAGEGSYNEQFF

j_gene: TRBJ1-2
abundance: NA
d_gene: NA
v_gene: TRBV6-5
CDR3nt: TGTGCCAGCAGTTATTCCGGGGGCGGTTATGGCTACACCTTC
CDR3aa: CASSYSGGGYGYTF

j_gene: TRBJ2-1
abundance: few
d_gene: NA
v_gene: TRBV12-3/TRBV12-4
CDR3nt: TGTGCCAGCAGCTCTTCTGGTGCGACTCACAATGAGCAGTTCTTC
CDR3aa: CASSSSGATHNEQFF

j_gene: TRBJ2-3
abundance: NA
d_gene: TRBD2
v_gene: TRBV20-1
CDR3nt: TGCAGTGCGGCGGGCGGAGGACTAGCGGGCACAGATACGCAGTATTTT
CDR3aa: CSAAGGGLAGTDTQYF

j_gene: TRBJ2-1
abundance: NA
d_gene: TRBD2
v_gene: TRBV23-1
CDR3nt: TGCGCCAGCAGTCAATCGTTTTCAATTGCGGGAGACCCCTCCTACAATGAGCAGTTCTTC
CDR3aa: CASSQSFSIAGDPSYNEQFF

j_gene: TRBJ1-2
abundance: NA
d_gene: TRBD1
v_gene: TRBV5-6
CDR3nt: TGTGCCAGCAGCCCAGGACAGGCGGTTGGCTACACCTTC
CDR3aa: CASSPGQAVGYTF

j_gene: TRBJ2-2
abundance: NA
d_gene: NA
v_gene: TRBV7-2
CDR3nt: TGTGCCAGCAGCTTCGCTTCCACCGGGGAGCTGTTTTTT
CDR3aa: CASSFASTGELFF

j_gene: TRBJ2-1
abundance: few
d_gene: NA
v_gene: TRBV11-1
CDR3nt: TGTGCCAGCAGCTCCGGTTGGCCCGGGGAAGGCTCCTACAATGAGCAGTTCTTC
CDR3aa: CASSSGWPGEGSYNEQFF

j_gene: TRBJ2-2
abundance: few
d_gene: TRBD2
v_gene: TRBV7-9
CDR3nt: TGTGCCAGCAGCTTAGCGCCGGGAGGGAGCACCGGGGAGCTGTTTTTT
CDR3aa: CASSLAPGGSTGELFF

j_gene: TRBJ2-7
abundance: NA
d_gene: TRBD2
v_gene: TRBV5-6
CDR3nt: TGTGCCAGCAGCTTCCGCGGGACTAGTCGGGTCTACGAGCAGTACTTC
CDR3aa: CASSFRGTSRVYEQYF

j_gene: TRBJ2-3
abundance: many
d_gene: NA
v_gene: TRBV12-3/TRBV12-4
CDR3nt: TGTGCCAGCAGTTTGCTATTGAGCACAGATACGCAGTATTTT
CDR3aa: CASSLLLSTDTQYF

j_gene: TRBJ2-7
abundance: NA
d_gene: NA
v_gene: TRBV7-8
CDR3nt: TGTGCCAGCAGCTTAGCCCCAGGTTTACCCTACGAGCAGTACTTC
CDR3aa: CASSLAPGLPYEQYF

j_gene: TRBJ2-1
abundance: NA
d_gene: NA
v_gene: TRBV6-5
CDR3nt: TGTGCCAGCAGTTCCCTCGAACGGGGGAACAATGAGCAGTTCTTC
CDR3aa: CASSSLERGNNEQFF

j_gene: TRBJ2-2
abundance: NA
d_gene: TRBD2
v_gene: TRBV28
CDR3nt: TGTGCCAGTCGATGGGAGGGGCGCCGGGGGGAGCTGTTTTTT
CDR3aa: CASRWEGRRGELFF

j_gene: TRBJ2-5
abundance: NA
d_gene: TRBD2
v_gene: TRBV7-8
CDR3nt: TGTGCCAGCAGCGTACACCGACTAGCGGGAGGCCCCACGAATCGTACCCAGTACTTC
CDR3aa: CASSVHRLAGGPTNRTQYF

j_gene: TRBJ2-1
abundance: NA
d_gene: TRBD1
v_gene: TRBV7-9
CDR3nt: TGTGCCAGCAGCTTGGACAGGTACAGCTCCTACAATGAGCAGTTCTTC
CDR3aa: CASSLDRYSSYNEQFF

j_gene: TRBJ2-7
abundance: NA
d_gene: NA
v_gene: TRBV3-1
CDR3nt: TGTGCCAGCAGCCAAGGCAGGGCAAGGGCCTACGAGCAGTACTTC
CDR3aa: CASSQGRARAYEQYF

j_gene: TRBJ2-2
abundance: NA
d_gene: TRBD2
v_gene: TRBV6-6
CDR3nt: TGTGCCAGCAGAGGCGGACTAGCGGATAACACCGGGGAGCTGTTTTTT
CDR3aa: CASRGGLADNTGELFF

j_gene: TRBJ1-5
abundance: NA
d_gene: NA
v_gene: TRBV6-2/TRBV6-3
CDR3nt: TGTGCCAGCCGTCAACAACAGCGCGATCAGCCCCAGCATTTT
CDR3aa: CASRQQQRDQPQHF

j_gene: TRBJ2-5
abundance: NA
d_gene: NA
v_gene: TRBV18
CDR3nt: TGTGCCAGCTCACCATTCTTAGACAGTTGGGAGACCCAGTACTTC
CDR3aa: CASSPFLDSWETQYF

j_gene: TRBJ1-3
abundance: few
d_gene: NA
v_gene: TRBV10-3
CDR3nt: TGTGCCAGCATTAGCTCTGGAAACACCATATATTTT
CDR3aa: CASISSGNTIYF

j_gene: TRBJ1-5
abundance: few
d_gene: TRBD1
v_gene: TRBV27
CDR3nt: TGTGCCAGCAGGCGGACAGGCGCGATCAATCAGCCCCAGCATTTT
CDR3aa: CASRRTGAINQPQHF

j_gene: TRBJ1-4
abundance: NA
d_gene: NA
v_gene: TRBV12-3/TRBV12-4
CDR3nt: TGTGCCAGCAGTATGGGGCCCGATGGGGAAAAACTGTTTTTT
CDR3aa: CASSMGPDGEKLFF

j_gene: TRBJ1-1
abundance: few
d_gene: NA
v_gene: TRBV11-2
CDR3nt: TGTGCCAGCAGCCTAAGTGGCAGGGAGGCAGACCGGACTGAAGCTTTCTTT
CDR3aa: CASSLSGREADRTEAFF

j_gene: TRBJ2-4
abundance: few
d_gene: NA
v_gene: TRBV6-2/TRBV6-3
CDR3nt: TGTGCCAGCAGTTACTCTTCCATACCCCTCAAAAACATTCAGTACTTC
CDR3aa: CASSYSSIPLKNIQYF

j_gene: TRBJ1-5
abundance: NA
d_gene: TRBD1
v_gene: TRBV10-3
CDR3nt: TGTGCCATCACCCAGGGGGCAGGACAGCCCCAGCATTTT
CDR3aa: CAITQGAGQPQHF

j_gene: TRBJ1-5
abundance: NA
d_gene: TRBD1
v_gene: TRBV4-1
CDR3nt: TGCGCCAGCAGCCAAGTGGAGGGGGCCCATCAGCCCCAGCATTTT
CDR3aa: CASSQVEGAHQPQHF

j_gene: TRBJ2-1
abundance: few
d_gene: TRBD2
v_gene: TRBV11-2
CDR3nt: TGTGCCAGCAGCTTAGTTGGACTAGCGGGAGGTTCCTACAATGAGCAGTTCTTC
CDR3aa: CASSLVGLAGGSYNEQFF

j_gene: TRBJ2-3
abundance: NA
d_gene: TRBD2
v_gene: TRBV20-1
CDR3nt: TGCAGTGCTGAGACTAGCGGGTACTACACAGATACGCAGTATTTT
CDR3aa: CSAETSGYYTDTQYF

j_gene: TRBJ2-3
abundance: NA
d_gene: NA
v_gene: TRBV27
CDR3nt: TGTGCCAGCAGTTTTCAAAACACAGATACGCAGTATTTT
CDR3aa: CASSFQNTDTQYF

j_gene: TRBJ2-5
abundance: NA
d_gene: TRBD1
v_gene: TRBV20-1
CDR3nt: TGCAGTGCTAGGCCCTCGACAGGGAGAGCCCAAGAGACCCAGTACTTC
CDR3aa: CSARPSTGRAQETQYF

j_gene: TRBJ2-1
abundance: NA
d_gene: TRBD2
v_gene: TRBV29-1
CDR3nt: TGCAGCGTTGAGTTCGGGACTACAGGGCAGTTCTTC
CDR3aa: CSVEFGTTGQFF

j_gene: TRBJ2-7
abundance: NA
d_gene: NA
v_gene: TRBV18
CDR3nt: TGTGCCAGCTCACACGGGAATCCCAACTACGAGCAGTACTTC
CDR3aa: CASSHGNPNYEQYF

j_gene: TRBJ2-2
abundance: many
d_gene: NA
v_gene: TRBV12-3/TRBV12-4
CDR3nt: TGTGCCAGCTCATATTCGGCCCGCGGGACCGGGGAGCTGTTTTTT
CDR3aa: CASSYSARGTGELFF

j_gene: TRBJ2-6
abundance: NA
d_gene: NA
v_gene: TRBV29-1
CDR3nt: TGCAGCGTTCTTCCCCTTTATCAGCCCGGGGCCAACGTCCTGACTTTC
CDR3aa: CSVLPLYQPGANVLTF

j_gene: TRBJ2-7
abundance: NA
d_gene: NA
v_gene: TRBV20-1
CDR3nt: TGCAGTGCTAGAGATTATCGGGTGAGCTCCTACGAGCAGTACTTC
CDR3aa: CSARDYRVSSYEQYF

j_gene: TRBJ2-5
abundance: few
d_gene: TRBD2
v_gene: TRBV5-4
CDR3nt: TGTGCCAGCAGCTTGGCCCGGGGACTAGCGGGGAGGGGGGAGACCCAGTACTTC
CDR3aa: CASSLARGLAGRGETQYF

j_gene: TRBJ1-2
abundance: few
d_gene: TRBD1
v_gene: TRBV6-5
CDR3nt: TGTGCCAGCAGTTACACAGGGGTCTATGGCTACACCTTC
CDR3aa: CASSYTGVYGYTF

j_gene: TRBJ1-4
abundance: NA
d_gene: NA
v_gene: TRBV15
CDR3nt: TGTGCCACCGGGCCCCATCAGGAAAAACTGTTTTTT
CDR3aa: CATGPHQEKLFF

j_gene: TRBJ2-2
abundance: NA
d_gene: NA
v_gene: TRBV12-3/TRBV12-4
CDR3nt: TGTGCCAGCAGTTGGGGGGCTGCCGGGGAGCTGTTTTTT
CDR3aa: CASSWGAAGELFF

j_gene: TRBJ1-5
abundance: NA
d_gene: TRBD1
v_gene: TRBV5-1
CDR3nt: TGCGCCAGCAGCCTCAGACAGGGCCAGGAGCCCCAGCATTTT
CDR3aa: CASSLRQGQEPQHF

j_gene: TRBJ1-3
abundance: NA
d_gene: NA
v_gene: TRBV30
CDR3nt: TGTGCCTGGAGCATCTCTGGAAACACCATATATTTT
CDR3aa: CAWSISGNTIYF

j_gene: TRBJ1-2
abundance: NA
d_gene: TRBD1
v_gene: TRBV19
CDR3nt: TGTGCCAGTAGCCGGACAGGGTTTGACTATGGCTACACCTTC
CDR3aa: CASSRTGFDYGYTF

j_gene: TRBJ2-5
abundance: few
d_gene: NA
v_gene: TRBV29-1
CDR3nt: TGCAGCGTTGAAAAACGGGGTGTCCTTCCCCGGGTGACGCCGGAGACCCAGTACTTC
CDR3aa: CSVEKRGVLPRVTPETQYF

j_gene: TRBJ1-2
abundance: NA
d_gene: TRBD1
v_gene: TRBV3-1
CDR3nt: TGTGCCAGCAGCCATCACGACAGGGTAAACTATGGCTACACCTTC
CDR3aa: CASSHHDRVNYGYTF

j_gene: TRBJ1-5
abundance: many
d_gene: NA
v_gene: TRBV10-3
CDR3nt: TGTGCCATCAGTGAGGGTTTGTCCAGCAATCAGCCCCAGCATTTT
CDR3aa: CAISEGLSSNQPQHF

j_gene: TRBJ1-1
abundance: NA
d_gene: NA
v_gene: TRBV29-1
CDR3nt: TGCAGCGTTGGTGGTACGAAAGCTTTCTTT
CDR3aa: CSVGGTKAFF

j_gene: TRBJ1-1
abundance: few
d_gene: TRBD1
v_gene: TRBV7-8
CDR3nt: TGTGCCAGCAGCACCCGGACAGGGGGAATCACTGAAGCTTTCTTT
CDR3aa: CASSTRTGGITEAFF

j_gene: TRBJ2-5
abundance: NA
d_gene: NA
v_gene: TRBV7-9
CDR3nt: TGTGCCAGCAGCTTGGCAGCCAGGGAGACCCAGTACTTC
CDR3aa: CASSLAARETQYF

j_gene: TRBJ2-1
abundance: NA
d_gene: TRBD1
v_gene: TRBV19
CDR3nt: TGTGCCACCTCCCCGGGACAGAACTACAATGAGCAGTTCTTC
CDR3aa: CATSPGQNYNEQFF

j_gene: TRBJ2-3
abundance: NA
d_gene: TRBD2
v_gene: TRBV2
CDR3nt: TGTGCCAGCAGTGAAGCTAGAGCGGGAGTAAACACAGATACGCAGTATTTT
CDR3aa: CASSEARAGVNTDTQYF